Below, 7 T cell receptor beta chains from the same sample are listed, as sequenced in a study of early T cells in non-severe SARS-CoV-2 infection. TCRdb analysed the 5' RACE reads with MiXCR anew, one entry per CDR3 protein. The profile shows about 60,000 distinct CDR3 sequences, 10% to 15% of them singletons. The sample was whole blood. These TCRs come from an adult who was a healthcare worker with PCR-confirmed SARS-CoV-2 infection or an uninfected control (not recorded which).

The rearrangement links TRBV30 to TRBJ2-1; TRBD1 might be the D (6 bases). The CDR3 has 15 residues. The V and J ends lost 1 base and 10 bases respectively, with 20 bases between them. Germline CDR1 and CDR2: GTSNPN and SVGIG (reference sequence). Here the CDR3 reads CAWSGDRTHRWEQFF. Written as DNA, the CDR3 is TGTGCCTGGAGTGGCGACAGGACGCACCGGTGGGAGCAGTTCTTC. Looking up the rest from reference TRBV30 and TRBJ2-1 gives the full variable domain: SQTIHQWPATLVQPVGSPLSLECTVEGTSNPNLYWYRQAAGRGLQLLFYSVGIGQISSEVPQNLSASRPQDRQFILSSKKLLLSDSGFYLCAWSGDRTHRWEQFFGPGTRLTVL.

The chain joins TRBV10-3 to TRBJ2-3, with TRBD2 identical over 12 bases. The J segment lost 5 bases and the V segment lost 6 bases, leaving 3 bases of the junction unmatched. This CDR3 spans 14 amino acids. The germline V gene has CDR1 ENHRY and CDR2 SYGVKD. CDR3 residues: CAIRKGLAGDTQYF. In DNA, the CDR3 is TGTGCCATCAGGAAGGGACTAGCGGGAGATACGCAGTATTTT.

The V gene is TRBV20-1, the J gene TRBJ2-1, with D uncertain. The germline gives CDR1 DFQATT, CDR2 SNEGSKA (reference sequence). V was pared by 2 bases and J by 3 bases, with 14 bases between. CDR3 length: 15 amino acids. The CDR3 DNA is TGCAGTGCTAGATTATTTTCCGGGTTCTACAATGAGCAGTTCTTC. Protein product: CSARLFSGFYNEQFF.

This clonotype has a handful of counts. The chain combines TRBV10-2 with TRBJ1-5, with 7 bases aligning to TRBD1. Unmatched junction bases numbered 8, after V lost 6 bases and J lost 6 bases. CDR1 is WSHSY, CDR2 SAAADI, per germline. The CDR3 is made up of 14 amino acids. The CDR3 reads CASRGTGESQPQHF. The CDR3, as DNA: TGCGCCAGCAGGGGAACAGGGGAAAGTCAGCCCCAGCATTTT.

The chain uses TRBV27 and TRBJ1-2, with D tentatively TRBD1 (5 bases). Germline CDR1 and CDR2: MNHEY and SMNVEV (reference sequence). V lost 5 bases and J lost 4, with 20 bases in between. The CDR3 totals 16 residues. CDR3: CASSPTPTGGAYGYTF. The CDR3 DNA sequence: TGTGCCAGCAGTCCCACCCCTACAGGCGGCGCCTATGGCTACACCTTC.

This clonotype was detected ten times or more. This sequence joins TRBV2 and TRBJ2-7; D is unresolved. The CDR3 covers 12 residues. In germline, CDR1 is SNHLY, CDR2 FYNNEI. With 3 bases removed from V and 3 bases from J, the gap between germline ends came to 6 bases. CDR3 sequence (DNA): TGTGCCAGCAGTGAGAACGGCTACGAGCAGTACTTC. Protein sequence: CASSENGYEQYF.

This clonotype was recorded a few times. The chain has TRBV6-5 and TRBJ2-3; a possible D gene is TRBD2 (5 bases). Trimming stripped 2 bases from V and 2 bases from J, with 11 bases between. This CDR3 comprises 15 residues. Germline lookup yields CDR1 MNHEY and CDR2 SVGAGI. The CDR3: CASSYRSGTTDTQYF. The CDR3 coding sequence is TGTGCCAGCAGTTACAGGAGCGGAACCACAGATACGCAGTATTTT.